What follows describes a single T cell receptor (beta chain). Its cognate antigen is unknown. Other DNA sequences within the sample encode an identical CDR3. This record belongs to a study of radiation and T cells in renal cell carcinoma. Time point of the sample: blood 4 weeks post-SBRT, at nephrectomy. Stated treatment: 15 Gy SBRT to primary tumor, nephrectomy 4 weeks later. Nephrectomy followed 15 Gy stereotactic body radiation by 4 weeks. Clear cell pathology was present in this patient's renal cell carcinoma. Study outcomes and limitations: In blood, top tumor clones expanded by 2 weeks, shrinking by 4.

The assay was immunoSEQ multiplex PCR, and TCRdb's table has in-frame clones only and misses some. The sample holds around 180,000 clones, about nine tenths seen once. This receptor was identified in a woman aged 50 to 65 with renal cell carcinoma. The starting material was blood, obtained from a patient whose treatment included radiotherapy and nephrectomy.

DNA for the CDR3: TGTGCCAGCAGCTCCGACGGAGAGCAAAACTATGGCTACACCTTC. Residues: CASSSDGEQNYGYTF. The chain carries TRBV5-6 and TRBJ1-2; D unresolved. The CDR3 loop spans 15 amino acids. CDR1 and CDR2 (germline): SGHDT, YYEEEE. V was clipped by 3 bases and J by 2 bases, with 14 bases between them.